The 22 T cell receptor beta chains given below trace back to one sample, sequenced in a study of blood T cell repertoires in COVID-19. The method was immunoSEQ multiplex PCR; TCRdb's version includes in-frame clones alone and lacks a portion of them. The sample holds around 210,000 clones, about 79% seen once. The sample was peripheral blood. All receptors derive from a human donor in a cohort sampled during active COVID-19.

The chain carries TRBV19 and TRBJ1-1; TRBD1 agrees at 11 bases. The germline V gene has CDR1 LNHDA and CDR2 SQIVND (reference sequence). The V segment lost 5 bases and the J segment 3 bases; nucleotides outside the gene matches: 8. The CDR3 runs to 16 residues. The CDR3 sequence is CASSAGDRGIYTEAFF. CDR3 in DNA: TGTGCCAGTAGTGCAGGGGACAGGGGGATTTACACTGAAGCTTTCTTT.

This clone has just a few counts. The chain recombines TRBV6-5 with TRBJ2-1; TRBD2 agrees at 7 bases. V lost 8 bases to trimming and J lost 2 bases; unmatched junction nucleotides: 0. The CDR3 is 12 amino acids. Germline-derived CDR1 and CDR2 are MNHEY and SVGAGI. The CDR3 region is CASGGAYNEQFF. DNA for the CDR3: TGTGCCAGCGGGGGGGCCTACAATGAGCAGTTCTTC.

This chain uses TRBV10-3 with TRBJ1-2, with unresolved D. Deletions cut 4 bases from V and 8 bases from J, with 14 bases between. The CDR3 is 13 amino acids. Germline V gene sequence: CDR1 ENHRY, CDR2 SYGVKD. This chain's CDR3 is CAISGRPPRGYTF. The CDR3 nucleotides are TGTGCCATCAGTGGGCGGCCGCCAAGAGGCTACACCTTC.

The chain is built from TRBV2 and TRBJ2-1, with TRBD1 identical over 7 bases. V was pared by 7 bases and J by 0 bases, with 6 bases of the junction left unmatched. CDR1 is SNHLY, CDR2 FYNNEI, per germline. CDR3 length: 15 residues. The CDR3 is CASTTDRISYNEQFF. The DNA for the CDR3 is TGTGCCAGCACAACGGACAGGATCTCCTACAATGAGCAGTTCTTC.

This clone was seen a few times. The V call is TRBV4-1, the J call TRBJ2-2; 8 bases agree with TRBD2. This CDR3 is 17 amino acids long. V shed 3 bases and J 6 bases; nucleotides not matched to a gene: 12. Germline V gene lookup returns CDR1 MGHRA and CDR2 YSYEKL. CDR3 sequence (DNA): TGCGCCAGCAGCCACTTCCTACAGCGGGAGCCCCCCGGGGAGCTGTTTTTT. Residues: CASSHFLQREPPGELFF.

The chain combines TRBV2 with TRBJ2-3; 9 nucleotides match TRBD2. Trimming took 7 bases from V and 3 from J; bases not matched to a gene: 5. This CDR3 comprises 14 residues. From germline, CDR1 is SNHLY and CDR2 FYNNEI. The CDR3 coding sequence is TGTGCCAGCACTCAAGGACTAGCGACAGATACGCAGTATTTT. Translating gives CASTQGLATDTQYF.

J is TRBJ1-1 and V is TRBV11-1, with D perhaps matching TRBD1 (5 bases). This CDR3 is 16 amino acids long. Trimming took 2 bases from V and 0 from J, leaving 13 bases between them. From germline, CDR1 is SGHAT and CDR2 FQDESV (reference sequence). DNA of the CDR3: TGTGCCAGCAGCTTAACCGGACAAATACTGAACACTGAAGCTTTCTTT. Translation: CASSLTGQILNTEAFF.

The V and J genes are TRBV2 and TRBJ2-5; 8 bases match TRBD1. The CDR3 is made up of 14 amino acids. J was trimmed by 4 bases and V by 5 bases; bases with no gene match: 6. Germline CDR1 reads SNHLY; CDR2 reads FYNNEI. This chain's CDR3 is CASSFTGGVETQYF. Written as DNA, the CDR3 is TGTGCCAGCAGTTTTACAGGGGGTGTAGAGACCCAGTACTTC.

A remark on this clone: The same CDR3 is also encoded by other DNA sequences in this sample. V gene TRBV27 combines with J gene TRBJ2-7; 7 positions agree with TRBD2. Germline assignment: CDR1 MNHEY and CDR2 SMNVEV (reference sequence). This CDR3 has 13 residues. The trim removed 3 bases at V and 4 bases at J, leaving 3 bases unmatched. CDR3 in DNA: TGTGCCAGCAGTTTGGGCGGGAGTTACGAGCAGTACTTC. Protein sequence: CASSLGGSYEQYF.

The chain combines TRBV5-4 with TRBJ1-1; the match to TRBD1 covers 9 bases. J gave up 1 base and V 4 bases, and 8 bases lay outside the gene matches. The CDR3 runs 16 residues. Germline CDR1 reads SGHNT; CDR2 reads YYREEE (reference sequence). CDR3 region: CASSPDRGAQNTEAFF. The DNA for the CDR3 is TGTGCCAGCAGCCCTGACAGGGGGGCCCAGAACACTGAAGCTTTCTTT.

A single count supports this clone. The gene calls are TRBV7-9 and TRBJ1-6; D remains unclear. This CDR3 region has 11 residues. Germline V CDR1 and CDR2: SEHNR, FQNEAQ (reference sequence). V lost 6 bases and J lost 14, with 11 bases in between. CDR3 residues: CASSTSVTLHF. DNA for the CDR3: TGTGCCAGCAGTACCAGTGTAACCCTCCACTTT. Looking up the rest from reference TRBV7-9 and TRBJ1-6 gives the full variable domain: DTGVSQNPRHKITKRGQNVTFRCDPISEHNRLYWYRQTLGQGPEFLTYFQNEAQLEKSRLLSDRFSAERPKGSFSTLEIQRTEQGDSAMYLCASSTSVTLHFGNGTRLTVT.

The genes are TRBV19 and TRBJ2-7; D is perhaps TRBD2 (6 bases). Germline V gene data show CDR1 as LNHDA and CDR2 as SQIVND (reference sequence). V lost 1 base and J 0 bases, leaving 10 bases between the germline ends. The CDR3 has 15 amino acids. The CDR3 coding sequence is TGTGCCAGTAGTATAGTAAGCGGGCGCTCCTACGAGCAGTACTTC. Protein: CASSIVSGRSYEQYF.

The DNA for the CDR3 is TGCGCCAGCAGCGATACTAGCGGGGGATCCTACGAGCAGTACTTC. The encoded protein is CASSDTSGGSYEQYF. The chain employs TRBV4-1 and TRBJ2-7, with 11 positions matching TRBD2. This CDR3 region has 15 residues. J was trimmed by 1 base and V by 5 bases; bases with no gene match: 4. Germline loops: CDR1 MGHRA, CDR2 YSYEKL.

V and J are TRBV6-6 and TRBJ1-5, with D possibly matching TRBD1 (6 bases). V was cut by 6 bases and J by 4 bases, with 13 bases left in between. CDR3 length: 14 amino acids. CDR1 is MNHNY and CDR2 is SVGAGI in the germline V gene (reference sequence). CDR3 sequence reads: CASRSGTRNQPQHF. CDR3 bases: TGTGCCAGCAGAAGCGGGACAAGAAATCAGCCCCAGCATTTT.

The chain employs TRBV3-1 (or the pseudogene TRBV3-2) and TRBJ2-7; D ambiguous. Germline V CDR1 and CDR2: LGHDT, YNNKEL (reference sequence). V was clipped by 4 bases and J by 5 bases, with 15 bases between them. The CDR3 contains 14 residues. CDR3 in DNA: TGTGCCAGCAGCCTCAGATCCTCCTCGAACGAGCAGTACTTC. Protein product: CASSLRSSSNEQYF.

V is TRBV18 and J is TRBJ2-1; 8 bases align to TRBD2. This CDR3 region has 18 residues. Germline CDR1 is KGHSH and CDR2 is LQKENI. After removal of 3 bases from V and 0 bases from J, the junction contained 10 bases not matched to a gene. Here the CDR3 DNA reads TGTGCCAGCTCACCGCGTCTAGCGGGCGCCGTCTCCTACAATGAGCAGTTCTTC. Amino acid sequence: CASSPRLAGAVSYNEQFF.

V usage is TRBV21-1 and J usage is TRBJ2-7; the D call in the table, TRBD2, was not verified against the DNA. TRBV21-1 is noted as a pseudogene. The CDR3 totals 15 residues. In DNA form, the CDR3 reads TGTGCCAGCAGGCGGAGGGAAGCGGGGCCCTACGAGCAGTACTTC. This encodes CASRRREAGPYEQYF.

V and J are TRBV4-1 and TRBJ2-7, with 8 nucleotides matching TRBD1. Looked up from germline, CDR1 is MGHRA and CDR2 is YSYEKL. The CDR3 loop spans 13 amino acids. The J segment lost 3 bases and the V segment lost 3 bases, leaving 1 base of the junction unmatched. The CDR3 loop is CASSQDRDYEQYF. CDR3 in DNA: TGCGCCAGCAGCCAGGACAGGGACTACGAGCAGTACTTC.

This chain links TRBV24-1 with TRBJ2-1, with 7 bases identical to TRBD2. Trimming at V came to 3 bases and at J to 4 bases, leaving 11 bases not matched to a gene. CDR3 length: 17 residues. Germline V gene lookup returns CDR1 KGHDR and CDR2 SFDVKD. CDR3 nucleotides: TGTGCCACCAGTGATCCTAGTGCGGTAGCGGGTTACAATGAGCAGTTCTTC. Translated, it gives CATSDPSAVAGYNEQFF.

The chain uses TRBV30 and TRBJ1-6; D is unclear. CDR1 GTSNPN and CDR2 SVGIG come from the germline V gene (reference sequence). CDR3 length equals 16 residues. The V gene lost 2 bases and the J gene lost 0 bases, with 11 bases spanning the gap. The CDR3 bases are TGTGCCTGGAGTAGAGGTTGGAGCTCCTATAATTCACCCCTCCACTTT. This translates into CAWSRGWSSYNSPLHF.

This chain joins TRBV20-1 and TRBJ1-6; D is possibly TRBD1 (5 bases). Germline-derived CDR1 and CDR2 are DFQATT and SNEGSKA (reference sequence). The CDR3 sequence is 13 residues long. V was clipped by 3 bases and J by 13 bases, with 16 bases between them. The CDR3 reads CSASFRVASPLHF. As DNA, the CDR3 is TGCAGTGCTAGTTTCAGGGTCGCATCTCCCCTCCACTTT.

This clone was detected only a few times. The gene calls are TRBV3-1 (or the pseudogene TRBV3-2) and TRBJ1-2; 8 nucleotides align to TRBD1. This CDR3 has 17 amino acids. Losses at the gene ends were 0 bases for V and 8 bases for J; bases not matched to a gene: 14. In germline, CDR1 is LGHDT, CDR2 YNNKEL (reference sequence). DNA of the CDR3: TGTGCCAGCAGCCAAGAGCTTGACGACAGGGGATTTTGGGGCTACACCTTC. This codes for CASSQELDDRGFWGYTF.